Listed below are T cell receptor beta chains from one sample, sequenced in a study of Ad26.COV2.S vaccination and SARS-CoV-2 variants. Clones were read by immunoSEQ multiplex PCR, and TCRdb kept only the in-frame ones, dropping some. The sample lists about 440,000 clones, around nine tenths occurring once. Sequencing was performed on peripheral blood, taken in a trial of Ad26.COV2.S vaccine versus placebo. Every receptor here comes from a person between 18 and 65 years old who received the Ad26.COV2.S COVID-19 vaccine or a placebo. CDR3s include the opening cysteine and the closing phenylalanine or tryptophan. A D gene is named only where the DNA matches it firmly. Clone size is stated in some rows and not others, as once, few, many or a class when expanded.

J: TRBJ1-2
V: TRBV7-9
size: -
D: TRBD1
CDR3: CASSANTGGNYGYTF
DNA: TGTGCCAGCAGCGCAAACACAGGGGGCAACTATGGCTACACCTTC

J: TRBJ1-2
V: TRBV18
size: -
D: -
CDR3: CASSPLPRGADGYTF
DNA: TGTGCCAGCTCACCACTTCCTCGGGGGGCGGATGGCTACACCTTC

J: TRBJ1-1
V: TRBV19
size: -
D: -
CDR3: CASTHGSGGGSTEAFF
DNA: TGTGCCAGTACCCACGGATCGGGGGGTGGGAGCACTGAAGCTTTCTTT

J: TRBJ1-5
V: TRBV28
size: few
D: TRBD1
CDR3: CASSRDRGFEPQHF
DNA: TGTGCCAGCAGCCGGGACAGGGGTTTTGAGCCCCAGCATTTT

J: TRBJ2-5
V: TRBV11-3
size: few
D: TRBD2
CDR3: CASSNLTSGRAGGETQYF
DNA: TGTGCCAGCAGCAATCTGACTAGCGGGAGGGCCGGGGGTGAGACCCAGTACTTC

J: TRBJ1-2
V: TRBV5-1
size: once
D: -
CDR3: CASSLEGVSYYGYTF
DNA: TGCGCCAGCAGCTTGGAGGGGGTATCTTACTATGGCTACACCTTC

J: TRBJ2-4
V: TRBV5-1
size: -
D: -
CDR3: CASSPYKNIQYF
DNA: TGCGCCAGCAGCCCCTACAAAAACATTCAGTACTTC

J: TRBJ1-1
V: TRBV5-1
size: -
D: TRBD1
CDR3: CASSSTGAGSTEAFF
DNA: TGCGCCAGCAGCTCAACAGGGGCTGGTAGCACTGAAGCTTTCTTT

J: TRBJ1-1
V: TRBV28
size: once
D: -
CDR3: CASSLSVRNTEAFF
DNA: TGTGCCAGCAGTTTATCGGTCCGGAACACTGAAGCTTTCTTT

J: TRBJ2-2
V: TRBV28
size: -
D: -
CDR3: CASGNTRAGKIPGELFF
DNA: TGTGCCAGCGGGAACACGCGGGCAGGGAAGATTCCCGGGGAGCTGTTTTTT

J: TRBJ2-1
V: TRBV7-9
size: -
D: -
CDR3: CASSLMSFTVF
DNA: TGTGCCAGCAGCTTGATGTCGTTTACGGTCTTC

J: TRBJ2-3
V: TRBV5-6
size: once
D: -
CDR3: CASTLFFFGGSTDTQYF
DNA: TGTGCCAGCACCTTGTTTTTTTTTGGGGGCAGCACAGATACGCAGTATTTT

J: TRBJ2-7
V: TRBV30
size: -
D: -
CDR3: CAWSRYEQYF
DNA: TGTGCCTGGAGTCGCTACGAGCAGTACTTC

J: TRBJ2-5
V: TRBV29-1
size: -
D: -
CDR3: CSVGAGVETQYF
DNA: TGCAGCGTTGGGGCAGGGGTAGAGACCCAGTACTTC

J: TRBJ1-5
V: TRBV3-1/TRBV3-2
size: -
D: -
CDR3: CASSQVGGNQPQHF
DNA: TGTGCCAGCAGCCAAGTTGGGGGGAATCAGCCCCAGCATTTT

J: TRBJ2-7
V: TRBV5-6
size: -
D: TRBD2
CDR3: CASSPGLADPPRHF
DNA: TGTGCCAGCAGCCCGGGACTAGCGGATCCACCACGACACTTC

J: TRBJ2-3
V: TRBV28
size: -
D: -
CDR3: CASSFDIPDTQYF
DNA: TGTGCCAGCAGTTTTGACATCCCAGATACGCAGTATTTT

J: TRBJ1-2
V: TRBV10-3
size: -
D: -
CDR3: CAISEKANYGYTF
DNA: TGTGCCATCAGTGAGAAGGCTAACTATGGCTACACCTTC

J: TRBJ2-2
V: TRBV9
size: once
D: TRBD2
CDR3: CASSESGSVTGELFF
DNA: TGTGCCAGCAGCGAAAGCGGGAGTGTGACCGGGGAGCTGTTTTTT